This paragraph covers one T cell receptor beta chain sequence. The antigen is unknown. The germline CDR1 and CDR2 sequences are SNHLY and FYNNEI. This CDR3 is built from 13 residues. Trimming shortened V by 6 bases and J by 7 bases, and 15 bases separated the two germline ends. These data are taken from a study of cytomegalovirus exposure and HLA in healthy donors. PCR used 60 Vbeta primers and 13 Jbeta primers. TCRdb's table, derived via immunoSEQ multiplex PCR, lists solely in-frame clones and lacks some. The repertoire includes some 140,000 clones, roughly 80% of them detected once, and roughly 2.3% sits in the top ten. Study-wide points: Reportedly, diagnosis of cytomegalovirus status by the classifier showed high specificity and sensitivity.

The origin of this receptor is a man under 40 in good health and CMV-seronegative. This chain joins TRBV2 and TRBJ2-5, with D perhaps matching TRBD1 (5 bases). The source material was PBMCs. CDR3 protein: CASSSQERGTQYF. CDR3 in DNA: TGTGCCAGCAGCTCACAGGAGCGAGGGACCCAGTACTTC.